Detailed here is one T cell receptor beta chain. Repertoires were generated with immunoSEQ multiplex PCR, while TCRdb's copy carries only in-frame clones and drops some. The sample gives fewer than 110,000 clones, 75% to 95% of which show up once; less than 1.5% is in the top ten. This specimen belongs to a study of blood T cell repertoires in COVID-19. Study details: From T cells, B-cell-depleted T cells, or PBMCs came the material, which was cDNA or gDNA.

The sample consisted of peripheral blood. This TCR came from a woman aged 30 to 39 with acute or convalescent COVID-19.

In DNA, the CDR3 is TGTGCCAGCAGCTTAGGGCGGGGAGGGACAGATACGCAGTATTTT. Translation gives CASSLGRGGTDTQYF. The V gene is TRBV7-9, the J gene TRBJ2-3; 7 bases match TRBD2. V gave up 1 base and J gave up 3 bases; unmatched junction bases: 4. In germline, CDR1 is SEHNR, CDR2 FQNEAQ (reference sequence). CDR3 length: 15 amino acids.